The present TCR beta chain was sequenced within a study of T cells in Graves' hyperthyroidism and ophthalmopathy. Findings of the study overall: Blood also held most thyroid clonotypes expanded beyond 0.001.

Germline V lookup: CDR1 SGHNT, CDR2 YYREEE (reference sequence). This CDR3 has 15 residues. Trimming pared 2 bases from V and 1 base from J, leaving 12 bases between. TCR beta CDR3 regions were amplified from RNA. HTBI primers were employed in a first-round RT-PCR of the TCR CDR3. MiXCR, applied by TCRdb to the multiplex PCR reads, yields one record per CDR3 protein. The data contain 500,000 to 600,000 distinct CDR3 sequences, under 60% of them singletons. Of note for this clonotype: Its matching antigen is unknown. A much larger clone sits a single nucleotide away, making a read error possible.

The TCR originated in a woman in her late teens or twenties with Graves' hyperthyroidism. Sample: peripheral blood or thyroid tissue (not recorded which). The gene calls are TRBV5-4 and TRBJ2-5; tentative D call: TRBD2 (5 bases). In DNA form, the CDR3 reads TGTGCCAGCAGCTTTAGTTCGCGGGCCCAAGAGACCCAGTACTTC. It translates to CASSFSSRAQETQYF.